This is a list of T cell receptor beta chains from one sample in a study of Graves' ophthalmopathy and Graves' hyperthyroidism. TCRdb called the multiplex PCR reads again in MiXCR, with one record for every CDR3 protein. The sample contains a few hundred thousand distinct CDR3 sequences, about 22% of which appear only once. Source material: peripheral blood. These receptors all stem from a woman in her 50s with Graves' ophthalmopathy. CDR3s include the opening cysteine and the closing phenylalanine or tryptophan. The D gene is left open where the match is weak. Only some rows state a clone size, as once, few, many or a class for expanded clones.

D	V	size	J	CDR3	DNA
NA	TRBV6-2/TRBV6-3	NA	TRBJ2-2	CASKPTGTANTGELFF	TGTGCCAGCAAACCAACAGGGACCGCGAACACCGGGGAGCTGTTTTTT
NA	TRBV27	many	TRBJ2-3	CASSSFSGAHRADTQYF	TGTGCCAGCAGTTCCTTCTCGGGGGCTCATCGCGCAGATACGCAGTATTTT
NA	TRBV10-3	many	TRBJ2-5	CAISATSLGDQYF	TGTGCCATCAGTGCCACCTCCCTTGGGGACCAGTACTTC
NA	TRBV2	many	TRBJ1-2	CASSEVGNYGYTF	TGTGCCAGCAGTGAAGTAGGGAACTATGGCTACACCTTC
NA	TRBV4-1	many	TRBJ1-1	CASSQAAGNLNTEAFF	TGCGCCAGCAGCCAAGCAGCTGGCAATTTGAACACTGAAGCTTTCTTT
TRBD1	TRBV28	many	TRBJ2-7	CASSLLGQAYEQYF	TGTGCCAGCAGTTTATTGGGACAGGCCTACGAGCAGTACTTC
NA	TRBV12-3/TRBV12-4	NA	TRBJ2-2	CASSKQQGGGELFF	TGTGCCAGCAGCAAACAGCAGGGTGGCGGGGAGCTGTTTTTT
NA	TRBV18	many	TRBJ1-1	CASSRAGTRYEAFF	TGTGCCAGCTCACGGGCCGGGACAAGATATGAAGCTTTCTTT
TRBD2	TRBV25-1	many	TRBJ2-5	CASSWTSGIETQYF	TGTGCCAGCAGTTGGACTAGCGGGATAGAGACCCAGTACTTC
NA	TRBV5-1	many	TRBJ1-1	CASSSGQSMNTEAFF	TGCGCCAGCAGCTCCGGACAGAGCATGAACACTGAAGCTTTCTTT
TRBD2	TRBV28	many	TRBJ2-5	CASSHSSGSQETQYF	TGTGCCAGCAGTCACTCTAGCGGGAGCCAGGAGACCCAGTACTTC
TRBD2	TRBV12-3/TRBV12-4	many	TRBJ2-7	CASRLAGAGYEQYF	TGTGCCAGCAGATTAGCGGGAGCCGGCTACGAGCAGTACTTC
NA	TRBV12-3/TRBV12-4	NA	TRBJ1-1	CASNPGGTEAFF	TGTGCCAGCAACCCGGGGGGCACTGAAGCTTTCTTT
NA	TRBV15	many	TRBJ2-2	CATKDGRNTGELFF	TGTGCCACCAAAGACGGGAGGAACACCGGGGAGCTGTTTTTT
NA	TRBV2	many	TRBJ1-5	CASSGIRGGQPQHF	TGTGCCAGCAGTGGGATCAGGGGTGGTCAGCCCCAGCATTTT
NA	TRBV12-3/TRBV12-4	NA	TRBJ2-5	CASSFIKGQEYF	TGTGCCAGCAGTTTCATTAAAGGGCAGGAGTACTTC
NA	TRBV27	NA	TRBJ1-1	CASSFGSGIGGTEAFF	TGTGCCAGCAGTTTCGGGAGTGGGATAGGGGGAACTGAAGCTTTCTTT
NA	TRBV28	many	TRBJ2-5	CASSLEGTQYF	TGTGCCAGCAGTTTGGAAGGGACCCAGTACTTC
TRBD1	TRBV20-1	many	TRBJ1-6	CSGRAETGTANSPLHF	TGCAGTGGCCGCGCCGAGACCGGGACAGCTAATTCACCCCTCCACTTT
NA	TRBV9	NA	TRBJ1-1	CASSVGGREAEAFF	TGTGCCAGCAGCGTAGGGGGCAGGGAAGCTGAAGCTTTCTTT
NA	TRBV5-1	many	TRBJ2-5	CASSLLPIQETQYF	TGCGCCAGCAGCTTGTTACCGATCCAAGAGACCCAGTACTTC
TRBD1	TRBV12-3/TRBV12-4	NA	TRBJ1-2	CASSRDRGKGGYTF	TGTGCCAGCAGTAGGGACAGGGGTAAGGGTGGCTACACCTTC
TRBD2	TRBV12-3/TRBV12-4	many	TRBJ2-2	CASSLTSGFMTGELFF	TGTGCCAGCAGCCTGACTAGCGGGTTCATGACCGGGGAGCTGTTTTTT
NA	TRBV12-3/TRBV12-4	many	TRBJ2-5	CASSFSRETQYF	TGTGCCAGCAGTTTTTCCCGGGAGACCCAGTACTTC
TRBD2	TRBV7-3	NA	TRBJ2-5	CASSLTAGDKETQYF	TGTGCCAGCAGCTTAACAGCGGGGGACAAAGAGACCCAGTACTTC
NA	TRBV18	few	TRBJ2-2	CASSPQRGGELFF	TGTGCCAGCTCACCACAACGGGGAGGGGAGCTGTTTTTT
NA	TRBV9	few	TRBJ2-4	CASIRGPLAKNIQYF	TGTGCCAGCATCCGGGGACCTCTAGCCAAAAACATTCAGTACTTC